The rows below give T cell receptor beta chains drawn from one sample of a study of blood T cell repertoires in COVID-19. Method: immunoSEQ multiplex PCR; TCRdb's copy keeps in-frame clones and lacks some. The profile covers roughly 180,000 clones, with roughly 80% appearing a single time and approximately 15% taken by the ten largest. The sample consisted of PBMCs or T cells enriched from blood (not recorded which). These TCRs come from a man aged 55 to 70 who had been exposed to COVID-19. The CDR3 runs from the conserved cysteine through the conserved F or W. D genes are given only for firm matches. Only part of the rows carry a size: once, few, many, or a class if the clone is expanded.

J gene	D gene	clone size	V gene	CDR3 DNA	CDR3 protein
TRBJ2-3	TRBD1	-	TRBV11-1	TGTGCCAGCAGCGGCACGACAGGGAATCCAGATACGCAGTATTTT	CASSGTTGNPDTQYF
TRBJ1-2	-	once	TRBV28	TGTGCCAGCACCCAGTACCCCTATGGCTACACCTTC	CASTQYPYGYTF
TRBJ2-3	TRBD2	-	TRBV14	TGTGCCAGCAGCCAAGCGGGACTAGTGGCAGATACGCAGTATTTT	CASSQAGLVADTQYF
TRBJ1-2	TRBD1	-	TRBV28	TGTGCCAGCAGTACCGGGACAGGGGTCACTAACTATGGCTACACCTTC	CASSTGTGVTNYGYTF
TRBJ2-1	-	-	TRBV4-1	TGCGCCAGCAGCCAAGATTCGGGATTAGGGGGAAACAATGAGCAGTTCTTC	CASSQDSGLGGNNEQFF
TRBJ1-2	-	-	TRBV19	TGTGCCAGTAGTCCACGGGGTAAGGGTTCGGACTATGGCTACACCTTC	CASSPRGKGSDYGYTF
TRBJ1-3	-	-	TRBV19	TGTGCCAGTAGTATCGGACAGAACCATCTCTCCGGAAACACCATATATTTT	CASSIGQNHLSGNTIYF
TRBJ2-7	-	-	TRBV25-1	TGTGCCAGCGGGGGGGGGCCCTACGAGCAGTACTTC	CASGGGPYEQYF
TRBJ2-1	TRBD2	-	TRBV28	TGTGCCAGCAGTCTGGCGGGACTAGCGTCCAATGAGCAGTTCTTC	CASSLAGLASNEQFF
TRBJ2-7	-	-	TRBV30	TGTGCCTGGTCGCCAAGTTTTGGTAGCGGAGCTTCCTACGAGCAGTACTTC	CAWSPSFGSGASYEQYF
TRBJ2-7	TRBD1	-	TRBV5-1	TGCGCCAGCAGCTCAAGCCCAACAGGGGCGAGGTCCTACGAGCAGTACTTC	CASSSSPTGARSYEQYF
TRBJ2-7	-	once	TRBV15	TGTGCCACCGGGCAGGGGGGAAGCTCCTACGAGCAGTACTTC	CATGQGGSSYEQYF
TRBJ1-1	-	few	TRBV19	TGTGCCAGTAGTCTCGCGGGTACTGAAGCTTTCTTT	CASSLAGTEAFF
TRBJ1-4	TRBD1	-	TRBV10-3	TGTGCCATCAGTGAGGGTCAGGGGGTAAAAGGTGAAAAACTGTTTTTT	CAISEGQGVKGEKLFF
TRBJ2-5	TRBD1	-	TRBV19	TGTGCCAGTAGTGCCCGGGACAGAGAGACCCAGTACTTC	CASSARDRETQYF
TRBJ2-1	-	-	TRBV25-1	TGTGCCAGCAGTGCGGCGACAGGACCTTACAATGAGCAGTTCTTC	CASSAATGPYNEQFF
TRBJ1-5	TRBD1	-	TRBV19	TGTGCCAGTAGTATGGGGTCTGGACAGGGGGTGTATAGCAATCAGCCCCAGCATTTT	CASSMGSGQGVYSNQPQHF
TRBJ2-2	TRBD2	-	TRBV7-2	TGTGCCAGCAGTTCGACTAGCGGGAGGAACGGGGAGCTGTTTTTT	CASSSTSGRNGELFF